A single sample gave rise to the 30 T cell receptor beta chains below, sequenced in a study of cytomegalovirus exposure and HLA in healthy donors (dated by TCRdb to about 2017). Library preparation used the immunoSEQ multiplex PCR assay. For the multiplex PCR, a mixture combining 60 forward primers for TCR Vbeta segments and 13 reverse primers for TCR Jbeta segments was used. What TCRdb holds here is the immuneACCESS table cut down to in-frame rearrangements. Part of the clones is not present; checked against another copy, under half of the missing clones reflect an unresolved V gene, and the others are unexplained. A total of about 160,000 clones appear in this sample, about 77% of them only once. 1.3% of the sample lies in the top ten. Sequencing was performed on PBMCs. The receptor set was obtained from a woman aged 45-60 years in good health and CMV-seronegative.

The chain employs TRBV5-1 and TRBJ1-2; 8 bases fit TRBD1. V shed 4 bases, J shed 0 bases, and the junction held 5 bases outside the gene matches. The CDR3 covers 15 residues. Germline CDR1 is SGHRS and CDR2 is YFSETQ. DNA of the CDR3: TGCGCCAGCAGCCTACAGGGGGGCGCTAACTATGGCTACACCTTC. Translating gives CASSLQGGANYGYTF.

This rearrangement joins TRBV5-8 to TRBJ2-7, with TRBD1 matching 7 bases. This CDR3 spans 14 amino acids. CDR1 is SGHTS, CDR2 YDEGEE, per germline. The J segment lost 1 base and the V segment lost 7 bases, leaving 8 bases of the junction unmatched. The chain's CDR3 is CASRKTGSSYEQYF. CDR3 bases: TGTGCCAGCCGAAAGACAGGGTCGTCCTACGAGCAGTACTTC.

The chain carries TRBV7-8 and TRBJ1-2, with 8 nucleotides matching TRBD1. CDR1 and CDR2 (germline): SGHVS, FQNEAQ. The CDR3 has 15 residues. With V trimmed by 5 bases and J by 3 bases, 8 bases remained unmatched. CDR3 residues: CASSLLQGAYYGYTF. Here the CDR3 DNA reads TGTGCCAGCAGCCTTCTCCAGGGGGCTTACTATGGCTACACCTTC. Based on the CDR3 plus reference TRBV7-8 and TRBJ1-2, the full variable domain is GAGVSQSPRYKVAKRGQDVALRCDPISGHVSLFWYQQALGQGPEFLTYFQNEAQLDKSGLPSDRFFAERPEGSVSTLKIQRTQQEDSAVYLCASSLLQGAYYGYTFGSGTRLTVV.

The chain has TRBV12-2 and TRBJ2-7; TRBD1 is the table's D call and was not checked against the DNA. TRBV12-2 counts as a pseudogene. This CDR3 has 16 amino acids. The CDR3 is CASRLAPGTRFYEQYF. CDR3 nucleotide sequence: TGTGCAAGTCGCTTAGCGCCCGGGACAAGGTTTTACGAGCAGTACTTC.

The chain has TRBV5-1 and TRBJ1-6, with TRBD1 matching 8 bases. V was clipped by 4 bases and J by 6 bases; unmatched bases: 12. Per the germline V gene, CDR1 is SGHRS and CDR2 is YFSETQ. The CDR3 spans 17 residues. CDR3 coding DNA: TGCGCCAGCAGCCCAAATCCAGGGGGCGCGCGTAATTCACCCCTCCACTTT. Protein product: CASSPNPGGARNSPLHF.

V and J are TRBV9 and TRBJ1-3, with D unclear. Trimming took 2 bases from V and 2 from J, leaving 17 bases between them. The CDR3 loop spans 17 amino acids. In germline, CDR1 is SGDLS, CDR2 YYNGEE. This chain's CDR3 is CASSVNKGGFAGNTIYF. CDR3 DNA sequence: TGTGCCAGCAGCGTTAACAAAGGAGGGTTCGCTGGAAACACCATATATTTT.

The CDR3 region has the DNA TGTGCCAGCAGCTTGGTAGGTCTTGGGACACACACAGATACGCAGTATTTT. The encoded protein is CASSLVGLGTHTDTQYF. This chain connects TRBV5-4 to TRBJ2-3; D perhaps matches TRBD1 (6 bases). The V and J ends lost 0 bases and 2 bases respectively, with 16 bases between them. Looked up from germline, CDR1 is SGHNT and CDR2 is YYREEE (reference sequence). This CDR3 contains 17 residues.

The V gene is TRBV7-7, the J gene TRBJ2-1; 10 nucleotides align to TRBD2. This CDR3 contains 15 residues. V was clipped by 6 bases and J by 2 bases; unmatched bases: 4. Looked up from germline, CDR1 is SSHAT and CDR2 is FNYEAQ (reference sequence). The CDR3 DNA reads TGTGCCAGCAGACCGAGCGGGGGGGCCTACAATGAGCAGTTCTTC. It is translated as CASRPSGGAYNEQFF.

The V and J genes are TRBV14 and TRBJ2-2; unclear D gene. CDR1 and CDR2 from the germline V gene are SGHDN and FVKESK. CDR3 size: 16 residues. Deletions cut 1 base from V and 4 bases from J, with 13 bases between. CDR3 residues: CASSQGTTLGTGELFF. As DNA, the CDR3 is TGTGCCAGCAGCCAAGGAACTACTTTGGGCACCGGGGAGCTGTTTTTT.

This chain joins TRBV29-1 and TRBJ1-2; D is undetermined. Germline V lookup: CDR1 SQVTM, CDR2 ANQGSEA. The CDR3 is made up of 12 amino acids. Trimming left V 5 bases short and J 5 bases short, with 12 bases between. The CDR3 here is CSVTVSTYGYTF. The CDR3, as DNA: TGCAGCGTTACCGTCTCGACATATGGCTACACCTTC.

V and J are TRBV6-6 and TRBJ1-3; D ambiguous. V lost 3 bases, J lost 3 bases, and 9 bases lay in between. Germline V CDR1 and CDR2: MNHNY, SVGAGI (reference sequence). This CDR3 region has 14 residues. CDR3 coding DNA: TGTGCCAGCAGTTATCTTAGTAATGGAAACACCATATATTTT. This codes for CASSYLSNGNTIYF.

This clone was detected a few times. J is TRBJ1-3 and V is TRBV5-1, with D unresolved. This CDR3 contains 15 residues. V lost 4 bases, J lost 0 bases, and 11 bases lay in between. CDR1 and CDR2 (germline): SGHRS, YFSETQ. In DNA form, the CDR3 reads TGCGCCAGCAGCCCTCATACAGACTCTGGAAACACCATATATTTT. Protein: CASSPHTDSGNTIYF.

This rearrangement joins TRBV6-7 to TRBJ2-7; possible D gene TRBD1, 6 bases. TRBV6-7 is designated an ORF whose function remains uncertain. The CDR3 is made up of 16 amino acids. V was cut by 5 bases and J by 0 bases, with 17 bases left in between. CDR3 coding DNA: TGTGCCAGCAGTAACCAACCGGGACATTGCTCCTACGAGCAGTACTTC. This translates into CASSNQPGHCSYEQYF.

In DNA form, the CDR3 reads TGTGCCAGCAGTGGGGCAAGGGGCTATGGCTACACCTTC. It encodes CASSGARGYGYTF. The chain carries TRBV6-1 and TRBJ1-2; TRBD1 might be the D (5 bases). Germline V gene sequence: CDR1 MNHNS, CDR2 SASEGT. CDR3 length: 13 residues. Trimming removed 4 bases from V and 4 bases from J, with 10 bases in between.

The gene calls are TRBV9 and TRBJ2-7, with TRBD2 matching over 8 bases. In germline, CDR1 is SGDLS, CDR2 YYNGEE. The CDR3 length is 16 residues. V lost 0 bases to trimming and J lost 2 bases; unmatched junction nucleotides: 7. The CDR3 sequence is CASSVGSAGAPYEQYF. The DNA of the CDR3 is TGTGCCAGCAGCGTAGGCTCAGCGGGAGCCCCCTACGAGCAGTACTTC.

The V and J genes are TRBV4-1 and TRBJ2-1; 10 bases match TRBD1. The trim removed 5 bases at V and 5 bases at J, leaving 12 bases unmatched. CDR1 and CDR2 (germline): MGHRA, YSYEKL. This CDR3 region has 17 residues. As DNA, the CDR3 is TGCGCCAGCAGCAGCGTCGGTCGGGGACAGGGGCACAATGAGCAGTTCTTC. Amino acid sequence: CASSSVGRGQGHNEQFF.

The CDR3 reads CASSRSREGLLDEQYF. As DNA, the CDR3 is TGCGCCAGCAGCCGAAGCCGGGAGGGTCTACTAGACGAGCAGTACTTC. The chain links TRBV5-1 to TRBJ2-7; 8 bases are shared with TRBD2. The CDR3 is 16 amino acids. V gave up 4 bases and J gave up 5 bases; unmatched junction bases: 14. Germline lookup yields CDR1 SGHRS and CDR2 YFSETQ.

V is TRBV19 and J is TRBJ1-1; tentative D call: TRBD1 (6 bases). The V end lost 6 bases, the J end lost 9 bases, and 26 bases lay between the germline ends. The germline gives CDR1 LNHDA, CDR2 SQIVND (reference sequence). The CDR3 sequence is 16 residues long. In DNA, the CDR3 is TGTGCCAGTAGCAGGGCCCCGGGGAACAGGGAGGGACAAGCTTTCTTT. Its translation: CASSRAPGNREGQAFF.

The chain joins TRBV7-2 to TRBJ2-1, with 9 bases lining up with TRBD2. The CDR3 totals 14 residues. Germline V gives CDR1 SGHTA, CDR2 FQGNSA. The junction had 8 bases not matched to a gene; V was cut back by 5 bases and J by 9 bases. The CDR3 region is CASSAGGLAGEQFF. In nucleotides, the CDR3 is TGTGCCAGCAGCGCGGGGGGACTAGCTGGTGAGCAGTTCTTC. Based on the CDR3 plus reference TRBV7-2 and TRBJ2-1, the full variable domain is GAGVSQSPSNKVTEKGKDVELRCDPISGHTALYWYRQSLGQGLEFLIYFQGNSAPDKSGLPSDRFSAERTGGSVSTLTIQRTQQEDSAVYLCASSAGGLAGEQFFGPGTRLTVL.

The CDR3 loop reads CASSWGPGQGVYEQYF. The CDR3 coding sequence is TGTGCCAGCAGTTGGGGCCCGGGACAGGGTGTATACGAGCAGTACTTC. The chain has TRBV27 and TRBJ2-7; 9 bases align to TRBD1. The length of the CDR3 is 16 residues. With 4 bases clipped from V and 4 bases from J, the junction kept 11 bases outside the gene matches. Germline-derived CDR1 and CDR2 are MNHEY and SMNVEV (reference sequence).

The V and J genes are TRBV19 and TRBJ1-2, with TRBD1 matching over 7 bases. CDR1 and CDR2 from the germline V gene are LNHDA and SQIVND (reference sequence). V was pared by 5 bases and J by 3 bases, with 12 bases of the junction left unmatched. There are 16 residues in the CDR3. The CDR3 protein is CASSSIDRELYYGYTF. CDR3 DNA: TGTGCCAGTAGTTCCATTGACAGGGAACTATACTATGGCTACACCTTC.

The CDR3 sequence: CASSPRQILPTNEKLFF. The DNA for the CDR3 is TGCGCCAGCAGCCCACGACAGATACTACCAACTAATGAAAAACTGTTTTTT. V usage is TRBV4-1 and J usage is TRBJ1-4, with a weak D call TRBD1 (5 bases). The CDR3 runs 17 residues. Trimming removed 4 bases from V and 0 bases from J, with 15 bases in between. Germline V gene data show CDR1 as MGHRA and CDR2 as YSYEKL.

The rearrangement uses TRBV5-6 and TRBJ1-3; TRBD2 aligns across 8 bases. The J call may be in error: the DNA end matches TRBJ2-2 better. Germline lookup yields CDR1 SGHDT and CDR2 YYEEEE. The CDR3 runs to 18 residues. The CDR3 DNA sequence: TGTGCCAGCAGCTTGGCTAGGAGTAGCGGGGTGAACACCGGGGAGCTGTTTTTT. This gives the protein CASSLARSSGVNTGELFF.

This chain joins TRBV4-1 and TRBJ1-4; 9 bases map to TRBD1. CDR1 and CDR2 from the germline V gene are MGHRA and YSYEKL. CDR3 size: 18 residues. V shed 0 bases and J 7 bases; nucleotides not matched to a gene: 12. The CDR3 DNA is TGCGCCAGCAGCCAAGATAGTCGGGAGGGACAGGGACTTGAAAAACTGTTTTTT. Residues: CASSQDSREGQGLEKLFF.

The V and J genes are TRBV4-1 and TRBJ2-7; a weak D match, TRBD2 (6 bases). CDR1 and CDR2 from the germline V gene are MGHRA and YSYEKL. The CDR3 totals 18 residues. Between the trimmed V and J ends, which lost 3 bases and 7 bases, there was a span of 28 bases. CDR3 loop: CASSQTYGIRGRFKEQYF. The CDR3 DNA sequence: TGCGCCAGCAGCCAGACATACGGTATTCGAGGGAGGTTTAAGGAGCAGTACTTC.

A few counts support this clone. The rearrangement links TRBV6-4 to TRBJ1-5; D might be TRBD1 (5 bases). This CDR3 spans 15 amino acids. The germline V and J ends were trimmed by 4 bases and 3 bases, with 13 bases remaining between them. Germline CDR1 and CDR2: MRHNA and SNTAGT. The CDR3 nucleotides are TGTGCCAGCAGTGCCAGGACATCGAACAATCAGCCCCAGCATTTT. Amino acids: CASSARTSNNQPQHF.

The V and J genes are TRBV7-2 and TRBJ2-7, with a weak D call TRBD1 (5 bases). Between the trimmed V and J ends, which lost 5 bases and 6 bases, there was a span of 23 bases. CDR1 is SGHTA and CDR2 is FQGNSA in the germline V gene. CDR3 length: 16 amino acids. The CDR3 bases are TGTGCCAGCAGCCTTTTTGGGGCTCCGAGGAGTGCCGAGCAGTACTTC. Translating gives CASSLFGAPRSAEQYF.

The V call is TRBV28, the J call TRBJ2-7; 9 positions agree with TRBD1. CDR3 length: 15 residues. CDR1 is MDHEN and CDR2 is SYDVKM in the germline V gene. V lost 4 bases, J lost 0 bases, and 4 bases stayed unmatched. CDR3: CASSSAGQGSYEQYF. The CDR3 DNA follows: TGTGCCAGCAGTTCAGCGGGACAGGGCTCCTACGAGCAGTACTTC.

This chain joins TRBV2 and TRBJ1-1; 7 positions match TRBD1. This CDR3 region has 15 residues. Germline V gene sequence: CDR1 SNHLY, CDR2 FYNNEI. After removal of 4 bases from V and 0 bases from J, the junction contained 5 bases not matched to a gene. The CDR3 sequence is CASSGQGGMNTEAFF. The CDR3 nucleotides are TGTGCCAGCAGTGGACAGGGTGGTATGAACACTGAAGCTTTCTTT.

This clone was counted only a few times. The rearrangement uses TRBV4-1 and TRBJ1-6, with 9 bases lining up with TRBD1. The CDR3 has 18 amino acids. Germline-derived CDR1 and CDR2 are MGHRA and YSYEKL. Trimming at V came to 6 bases and at J to 0 bases, leaving 9 bases not matched to a gene. The CDR3 here is CASRSDRGPRSYNSPLHF. The DNA for the CDR3 is TGCGCCAGCAGGTCGGACAGGGGACCCCGCTCCTATAATTCACCCCTCCACTTT.